Following are 32 T cell receptor beta chains from one sample sequenced in a study of blood T cell repertoires in COVID-19. Data came from immunoSEQ multiplex PCR; TCRdb stores just in-frame clones and leaves some out. The sample holds under 300,000 clones; around 90% are singletons and the top ten take over 6%. Sequencing was done on a sample of PBMCs or T cells enriched from blood (not recorded which). The receptors here all came from a woman in her thirties with acute COVID-19.

This clone came up a few times. The chain employs TRBV7-6 and TRBJ2-7; the match to TRBD2 covers 7 bases. This CDR3 has 17 amino acids. Germline V gene lookup returns CDR1 SGHVS and CDR2 FNYEAQ. Unmatched junction bases numbered 11, after V lost 2 bases and J lost 1 base. Here the CDR3 reads CASSLTPRTSDSYEQYF. Here the CDR3 DNA reads TGTGCCAGCAGCTTAACCCCTAGGACTAGTGATTCCTACGAGCAGTACTTC.

The gene calls are TRBV6-6 and TRBJ1-2; TRBD1 agrees at 8 bases. CDR1 is MNHNY and CDR2 is SVGAGI in the germline V gene (reference sequence). The CDR3 totals 13 residues. Unmatched junction bases numbered 8, after V lost 6 bases and J lost 8 bases. CDR3 sequence reads: CASRLTTGDGYTF. The DNA for the CDR3 is TGTGCCAGCAGGCTGACGACAGGGGACGGCTACACCTTC.

The V and J genes are TRBV28 and TRBJ1-1; 7 positions agree with TRBD1. Germline loops: CDR1 MDHEN, CDR2 SYDVKM. This CDR3 has 14 residues. J gave up 2 bases and V 8 bases, and 8 bases lay outside the gene matches. The CDR3 protein is CASFAQGKNTEAFF. The CDR3 nucleotides read TGTGCCAGCTTCGCACAGGGGAAAAACACTGAAGCTTTCTTT.

This rearrangement joins TRBV12-5 to TRBJ2-2; 8 bases are a match to TRBD1. V was pared by 6 bases and J by 5 bases, with 8 bases of the junction left unmatched. From germline, CDR1 is LGHNT and CDR2 FRNRAP. The CDR3 loop spans 15 amino acids. For the CDR3, the DNA is TGTGCTAGTGGATCGACAGGGGCGAGGACCGGGGAGCTGTTTTTT. It specifies CASGSTGARTGELFF. The variable domain in full, with the rest retrieved from reference TRBV12-5 and TRBJ2-2, is DARVTQTPRHKVTEMGQEVTMRCQPILGHNTVFWYRQTMMQGLELLAYFRNRAPLDDSGMPKDRFSAEMPDATLATLKIQPSEPRDSAVYFCASGSTGARTGELFFGEGSRLTVL.

This rearrangement joins TRBV5-4 to TRBJ2-7; 7 bases are shared with TRBD1. This CDR3 is built from 15 residues. Germline values: CDR1 SGHNT, CDR2 YYREEE (reference sequence). V shed 5 bases, J shed 4 bases, and the junction held 12 bases outside the gene matches. CDR3 region: CASRQGTAAAYEQYF. For the CDR3, the DNA is TGTGCCAGCAGGCAAGGGACAGCTGCCGCTTACGAGCAGTACTTC.

V gene TRBV29-1 combines with J gene TRBJ2-1, with D perhaps matching TRBD1 (6 bases). Germline CDR1 and CDR2: SQVTM and ANQGSEA. Trimming took off 4 bases at V and 7 bases at J, with 14 bases between the two ends. The CDR3 sequence is 13 residues long. As DNA, the CDR3 is TGCAGCGTTGGATTTACAGGGTCTAATGAGCAGTTCTTC. The encoded protein is CSVGFTGSNEQFF.

The rearrangement links TRBV4-3 to TRBJ2-7; 7 positions match TRBD2. CDR1 is LGHNA, CDR2 YSLEER, per germline. Unmatched junction bases numbered 5, after V lost 0 bases and J lost 3 bases. The CDR3 runs to 15 residues. In DNA form, the CDR3 reads TGCGCCAGCAGCCAAGACAGGACTAGGAGCTACGAGCAGTACTTC. This encodes CASSQDRTRSYEQYF.

V is TRBV29-1 and J is TRBJ2-5; D unresolved. The CDR3 is 13 residues long. V was clipped by 1 base and J by 3 bases, with 9 bases between them. Germline V gene data show CDR1 as SQVTM and CDR2 as ANQGSEA. The CDR3 DNA follows: TGCAGCGTTGAAGGGCAGTTAAAAGAGACCCAGTACTTC. Its protein is CSVEGQLKETQYF.

V usage is TRBV3-1 (or the pseudogene TRBV3-2) and J usage is TRBJ1-2, with 11 bases identical to TRBD1. CDR3 size: 14 residues. The germline V gene has CDR1 LGHDT and CDR2 YNNKEL (reference sequence). With V trimmed by 4 bases and J by 8 bases, 6 bases remained unmatched. CDR3 nucleotide sequence: TGTGCCAGCAGCCCAGGACAGGGGGCTTGGGGCTACACCTTC. Translation: CASSPGQGAWGYTF.

This chain connects TRBV5-1 to TRBJ2-3, with D maybe TRBD2 (6 bases). Germline CDR1 SGHRS, CDR2 YFSETQ. Between the trimmed V and J ends, which lost 4 bases and 2 bases, there was a span of 8 bases. The CDR3 covers 13 residues. The CDR3 here is CASSGTYTDTQYF. The CDR3 DNA reads as TGCGCCAGCAGCGGGACTTACACAGATACGCAGTATTTT.

The rearrangement uses TRBV2 and TRBJ1-5; D uncertain. Germline V gene data show CDR1 as SNHLY and CDR2 as FYNNEI. Trimming took 4 bases from V and 6 from J, leaving 7 bases between them. This CDR3 comprises 12 residues. CDR3 sequence: CASSAGTQPQHF. DNA of the CDR3: TGTGCCAGCAGTGCCGGTACTCAGCCCCAGCATTTT.

V gene TRBV11-2 combines with J gene TRBJ1-6; no clear D. Germline CDR1 reads SGHAT; CDR2 reads FQNNGV. This CDR3 is built from 18 residues. The V and J ends lost 5 bases and 14 bases respectively, with 31 bases between them. Here the CDR3 reads CASSPGNPYNPYRSALHF. In DNA, the CDR3 is TGTGCCAGCAGCCCCGGTAACCCATATAATCCCTACCGTTCGGCCCTCCACTTT. The full variable domain, its missing parts supplied by reference TRBV11-2 and TRBJ1-6, is EAGVAQSPRYKIIEKRQSVAFWCNPISGHATLYWYQQILGQGPKLLIQFQNNGVVDDSQLPKDRFSAERLKGVDSTLKIQPAKLEDSAVYLCASSPGNPYNPYRSALHFGNGTRLTVT.

The sample holds one count of this clone. The rearrangement links TRBV30 to TRBJ2-7; TRBD2 is a possible D gene (7 bases). Trimming shortened V by 2 bases and J by 6 bases, and 14 bases separated the two germline ends. CDR1 and CDR2 from the germline V gene are GTSNPN and SVGIG (reference sequence). The CDR3 is 13 residues long. The CDR3 region has the DNA TGTGCCTGGAGTAGGGGGGGGCTGGGCGAGCAGTACTTC. Translating it yields CAWSRGGLGEQYF.

This chain connects TRBV19 to TRBJ1-6; 11 bases fit TRBD1. Germline-derived CDR1 and CDR2 are LNHDA and SQIVND (reference sequence). V trimming: 1 base; J trimming: 9 bases; junction bases outside the gene matches: 5. The CDR3 length is 16 residues. CDR3 in DNA: TGTGCCAGTAGTATAGCCGGACAGGGGGCTGTTTCACCCCTCCACTTT. Protein sequence: CASSIAGQGAVSPLHF.

This chain links TRBV11-2 with TRBJ2-7; TRBD1 matches 7 bases. J was trimmed by 4 bases and V by 7 bases; bases with no gene match: 7. Germline CDR1 reads SGHAT; CDR2 reads FQNNGV. CDR3 size: 13 residues. The CDR3 spells CASKETGWYEQYF. Written as DNA, the CDR3 is TGTGCCAGCAAGGAGACAGGGTGGTACGAGCAGTACTTC.

J is TRBJ2-5 and V is TRBV4-3; TRBD2 aligns across 13 bases. Germline CDR1 reads LGHNA; CDR2 reads YSLEER. With V trimmed by 4 bases and J by 2 bases, 13 bases remained unmatched. CDR3 length equals 19 residues. CDR3 in DNA: TGCGCCAGCAGCCCTCATGGGGTCGGACTAGCGGGAGCTCAAGAGACCCAGTACTTC. Amino acids: CASSPHGVGLAGAQETQYF.

The sample holds a few counts of this clone. The chain combines TRBV18 with TRBJ1-4; 7 positions match TRBD1. Germline values: CDR1 KGHSH, CDR2 LQKENI. There are 15 residues in the CDR3. V was pared by 0 bases and J by 2 bases, with 0 bases of the junction left unmatched. The CDR3 DNA follows: TGTGCCAGCTCACCACCGGGACAGACTAATGAAAAACTGTTTTTT. Amino acid sequence: CASSPPGQTNEKLFF.

This clone was seen a single time. The chain couples TRBV29-1 to TRBJ2-1; 8 bases map to TRBD2. J was trimmed by 8 bases and V by 6 bases; bases with no gene match: 15. Per germline, CDR1 SQVTM and CDR2 ANQGSEA. This CDR3 comprises 15 residues. Written as DNA, the CDR3 is TGCAGCGTCCCCAAACGGGGGGGGAGTGATGATGAGCAGTTCTTC. This codes for CSVPKRGGSDDEQFF.

The chain recombines TRBV2 with TRBJ1-5; D gene unclear. The V and J ends lost 6 bases and 7 bases respectively, with 13 bases between them. This CDR3 spans 13 amino acids. The V gene's germline CDR1 is SNHLY and CDR2 FYNNEI. DNA for the CDR3: TGTGCCAGCAGGATGGAGGGCTTGCAGCCCCAGCATTTT. Translation gives CASRMEGLQPQHF.

CDR3 in DNA: TGTGCCAGCCACTACGGGGTAGATAGCAATCAGCCCCAGCATTTT. This gives the protein CASHYGVDSNQPQHF. The chain employs TRBV19 and TRBJ1-5; no clear D gene. Germline V gene data show CDR1 as LNHDA and CDR2 as SQIVND (reference sequence). V was cut by 9 bases and J by 0 bases, with 15 bases left in between. The CDR3 is 15 amino acids.

This clone was detected once. The chain employs TRBV28 and TRBJ2-1; D gene unclear. Trimming stripped 5 bases from V and 6 bases from J, with 20 bases between. CDR1 and CDR2 from the germline V gene are MDHEN and SYDVKM. The CDR3 length is 16 residues. As DNA, the CDR3 is TGTGCCAGCAGTACCTCTAGACCTCAAGGCGGCAATGAGCAGTTCTTC. Translated, it gives CASSTSRPQGGNEQFF.

The chain has TRBV6-6 and TRBJ1-2; 9 bases fit TRBD1. The CDR3 has 15 residues. Germline values: CDR1 MNHNY, CDR2 SVGAGI (reference sequence). The trim removed 5 bases at V and 6 bases at J, leaving 10 bases unmatched. The CDR3: CASSLRLDRGDGYTF. The CDR3 region has the DNA TGTGCCAGCAGTCTCCGCCTGGACAGGGGAGATGGCTACACCTTC.

The chain links TRBV28 to TRBJ2-7, with 7 bases fitting TRBD2. The CDR3 loop spans 13 amino acids. Germline trimming cut 2 bases from V and 6 bases from J; bases unmatched to any gene: 4. Looked up from germline, CDR1 is MDHEN and CDR2 is SYDVKM. CDR3 loop: CASSLVSGSEQYF. CDR3 bases: TGTGCCAGCAGTTTAGTTAGCGGGTCCGAGCAGTACTTC.

The table lists this clone with many counts. The rearrangement uses TRBV6-4 and TRBJ1-2, with a weak D call TRBD1 (5 bases). The ends were cut back, 7 bases at V and 7 bases at J, with 16 bases in the middle. Germline V gives CDR1 MRHNA, CDR2 SNTAGT. The CDR3 totals 13 residues. DNA of the CDR3: TGTGCCAGCACCACCGGGACTGTGGGTGGCTACACCTTC. Its protein product is CASTTGTVGGYTF.

This clone qualifies as medium-sized. This chain uses TRBV19 with TRBJ1-2; 12 nucleotides match TRBD1. CDR3 length equals 14 residues. Germline CDR1 is LNHDA and CDR2 is SQIVND (reference sequence). The J segment lost 6 bases and the V segment lost 8 bases, leaving 7 bases of the junction unmatched. The CDR3: CASGDRGRVDGYTF. In nucleotides, the CDR3 is TGTGCCAGTGGGGACAGGGGGCGAGTGGATGGCTACACCTTC.

The genes are TRBV18 and TRBJ2-1; a possible D gene is TRBD2 (6 bases). The CDR3 sequence is 14 residues long. Looked up from germline, CDR1 is KGHSH and CDR2 is LQKENI. Deletions cut 1 base from V and 5 bases from J, with 9 bases between. The CDR3 DNA sequence: TGTGCCAGCTCACCACGTGCGGGAAACAATGAGCAGTTCTTC. It codes for CASSPRAGNNEQFF.

The V gene is TRBV5-8, the J gene TRBJ2-7, with D tentatively TRBD2 (5 bases). This CDR3 is 13 amino acids long. Trimming took 5 bases from V and 4 from J, leaving 13 bases between them. Per the germline V gene, CDR1 is SGHTS and CDR2 is YDEGEE. The CDR3 DNA sequence: TGTGCCAGCAGATCTAAAGCGGATTACGAGCAGTACTTC. It is translated as CASRSKADYEQYF.

The chain uses TRBV6-5 and TRBJ2-3; a possible D gene is TRBD1 (6 bases). The CDR3 has 15 residues. With 6 bases removed from V and 0 bases from J, the gap between germline ends came to 13 bases. CDR1 and CDR2 (germline): MNHEY, SVGAGI. The CDR3 region has the DNA TGTGCCAGCAGGGCCAGGGGTACTAGCACAGATACGCAGTATTTT. It is translated as CASRARGTSTDTQYF.

The chain links TRBV3-1 (or the pseudogene TRBV3-2) to TRBJ2-1; D is perhaps TRBD1 (5 bases). V shed 4 bases and J shed 7 bases, with 14 bases lying between them. Germline V gene sequence: CDR1 LGHDT, CDR2 YNNKEL (reference sequence). The length of the CDR3 is 14 residues. Here the CDR3 DNA reads TGTGCCAGCAGCCTCGGAAGGGGTATAAATGAGCAGTTCTTC. Amino acid sequence: CASSLGRGINEQFF.

The chain uses TRBV28 and TRBJ1-5; TRBD1 matches at 7 bases. The V segment lost 6 bases and the J segment 0 bases; nucleotides outside the gene matches: 5. Germline CDR1 and CDR2: MDHEN and SYDVKM. The CDR3 is 15 residues long. CDR3 DNA: TGTGCCAGCAGCCCGGCAGGGGGTAGCAATCAGCCCCAGCATTTT. Amino acids: CASSPAGGSNQPQHF.

The rearrangement links TRBV18 to TRBJ2-3, with D possibly matching TRBD2 (6 bases). The germline V gene encodes CDR1 KGHSH and CDR2 LQKENI. Trimming took off 3 bases at V and 0 bases at J, with 13 bases between the two ends. The CDR3 is 16 amino acids. CDR3 sequence: CASSPLWGDSTDTQYF. The CDR3 coding sequence is TGTGCCAGCTCACCTCTTTGGGGGGATAGCACAGATACGCAGTATTTT.

The chain is built from TRBV27 and TRBJ2-5; 12 positions agree with TRBD2. V dropped 6 bases and J dropped 4; count of bases not matched to a gene: 3. CDR1 and CDR2 from the germline V gene are MNHEY and SMNVEV (reference sequence). There are 14 residues in the CDR3. The CDR3 is CASSPGLAGETQYF. The CDR3 nucleotides are TGTGCCAGCAGCCCGGGACTAGCGGGAGAGACCCAGTACTTC.